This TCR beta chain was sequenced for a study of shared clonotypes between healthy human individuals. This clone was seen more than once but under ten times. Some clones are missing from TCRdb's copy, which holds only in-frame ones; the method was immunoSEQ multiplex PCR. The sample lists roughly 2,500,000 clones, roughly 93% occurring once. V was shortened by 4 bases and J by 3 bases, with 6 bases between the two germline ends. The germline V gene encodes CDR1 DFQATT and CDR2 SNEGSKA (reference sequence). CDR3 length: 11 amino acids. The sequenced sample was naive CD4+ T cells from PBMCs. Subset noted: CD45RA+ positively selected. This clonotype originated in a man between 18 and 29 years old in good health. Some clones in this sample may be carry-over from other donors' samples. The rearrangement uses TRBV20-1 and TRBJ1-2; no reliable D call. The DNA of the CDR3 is TGCAGTGCTATGGCGGACTATGGCTACACCTTC. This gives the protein CSAMADYGYTF.